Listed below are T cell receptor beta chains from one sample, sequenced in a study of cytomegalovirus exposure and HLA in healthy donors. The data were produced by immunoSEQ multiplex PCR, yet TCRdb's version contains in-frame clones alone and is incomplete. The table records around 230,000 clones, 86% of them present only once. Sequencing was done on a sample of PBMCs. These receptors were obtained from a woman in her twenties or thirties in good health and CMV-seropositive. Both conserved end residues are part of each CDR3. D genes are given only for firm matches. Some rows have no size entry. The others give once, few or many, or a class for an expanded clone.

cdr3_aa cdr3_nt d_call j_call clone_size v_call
CASSSGQRYNEQFF TGTGCCAGCAGTTCGGGACAGAGGTACAATGAGCAGTTCTTC TRBD1 TRBJ2-1 . TRBV27
CASSLAENQPQHF TGTGCCAGCAGCTTAGCGGAGAATCAGCCCCAGCATTTT . TRBJ1-5 . TRBV11-2
CAISESGRNGYTF TGTGCCATCAGTGAGTCGGGGAGGAATGGCTACACCTTC . TRBJ1-2 . TRBV10-3
CASSLGRDFYGYTF TGTGCCAGCAGCTTAGGAAGGGACTTCTATGGCTACACCTTC . TRBJ1-2 once TRBV7-2
CASSEVPSSYNEQFF TGTGCCAGCAGTGAAGTCCCTAGCTCCTACAATGAGCAGTTCTTC . TRBJ2-1 . TRBV2
CASSWALLAGVTDTQYF TGTGCCAGCAGTTGGGCTCTACTAGCGGGAGTAACAGATACGCAGTATTTT TRBD2 TRBJ2-3 . TRBV27
CASSLGPAATQYF TGCGCCAGCAGCTTGGGGCCGGCGGCGACCCAGTACTTC . TRBJ2-5 once TRBV5-1
CASSPDKSSYEQYF TGCGCCAGCAGCCCCGACAAGAGCTCCTACGAGCAGTACTTC . TRBJ2-7 . TRBV5-1
CASGVRGGQGNTGELFF TGCGCCAGCGGCGTCCGGGGAGGACAGGGGAATACCGGGGAGCTGTTTTTT TRBD1 TRBJ2-2 . TRBV5-1
CASSRDRDNTEAFF TGCGCCAGCAGCCGGGACAGGGATAACACTGAAGCTTTCTTT TRBD1 TRBJ1-1 . TRBV4-1
CASSLNAGVMNTEAFF TGTGCCAGCAGCTTAAACGCAGGGGTCATGAACACTGAAGCTTTCTTT . TRBJ1-1 . TRBV7-8
CASSLEVAGNYGYTF TGTGCCAGCAGCTTAGAGGTTGCGGGGAACTATGGCTACACCTTC . TRBJ1-2 . TRBV11-2
CASSLKRAGDGEQFF TGTGCCAGCAGCTTAAAGCGAGCGGGAGATGGTGAGCAGTTCTTC TRBD2 TRBJ2-1 . TRBV7-3
CASSIATSGYNEQFF TGCGCCAGCAGTATCGCGACTAGCGGATACAATGAGCAGTTCTTC TRBD2 TRBJ2-1 . TRBV5-1
CASSQDDIGQELFYGYTF TGCGCCAGCAGCCAAGACGATATTGGACAGGAGTTATTCTATGGCTACACCTTC TRBD1 TRBJ1-2 . TRBV4-1
CASRPTGPGTDTQYF TGTGCCAGCAGGCCCACAGGGCCGGGCACAGATACGCAGTATTTT . TRBJ2-3 . TRBV11-3
CASRIRSRDSNEQYF TGTGCCAGCAGGATAAGATCGAGAGATTCGAACGAGCAGTACTTC . TRBJ2-7 . TRBV21-1
CASSPRLAVSTDTQYF TGTGCCAGCAGCCCTCGACTAGCGGTGAGCACAGATACGCAGTATTTT TRBD2 TRBJ2-3 . TRBV28
CATSILAGGEQFF TGTGCCACCAGCATACTAGCGGGAGGTGAGCAGTTCTTC TRBD2 TRBJ2-1 few TRBV15
CASSLGLPGEQFF TGTGCCAGCAGCCTCGGCCTCCCAGGTGAGCAGTTCTTC . TRBJ2-1 once TRBV6-6
CASSMFGGMREQYF TGTGCCAGTAGTATGTTTGGGGGGATGCGCGAGCAGTACTTC . TRBJ2-7 . TRBV19
CASSQGGETEAFF TGTGCCAGCTCACAGGGAGGAGAGACTGAAGCTTTCTTT . TRBJ1-1 . TRBV18
CASSLPSRGPLEQYF TGTGCCAGCAGTCTCCCAAGCAGGGGCCCCCTCGAGCAGTACTTC . TRBJ2-7 . TRBV6-6
CAWSRLAVTGELFF TGTGCCTGGAGTAGACTAGCGGTTACCGGGGAGCTGTTTTTT TRBD2 TRBJ2-2 few TRBV30
CASRPGQGLDTQYF TGTGCCAGCAGACCGGGACAGGGTTTAGATACGCAGTATTTT TRBD1 TRBJ2-3 once TRBV5-6
CASSFRGISNQPQHF TGTGCCAGCAGCTTCAGGGGGATAAGCAATCAGCCCCAGCATTTT TRBD1 TRBJ1-5 . TRBV5-8